The following is a T cell receptor beta chain sequence with its context. Its cognate antigen is unknown. These data are taken from a study of vaccination effects on CD4 cells after COVID-19. Antigen-specific CD4+ T cells expanded by the ViraFEST assay with viral peptide pools were then sequenced. Isolation of CD4+ T cells took place after approximately 10 days of culture. PCR-confirmed SARS-CoV-2 infection occurred in the person between March and December 2020. The table came from immunoSEQ multiplex PCR; TCRdb's copy has only in-frame clones and leaves some out. The table includes some 38,000 clones, about 73% detected once. The TCR was taken from a human donor who had a prior SARS-CoV-2 infection. Material: CD4+ T cells from PBMCs cultured with HCoV-NL63 spike peptides, obtained before COVID-19 vaccination.

For the CDR3, the DNA is TGTGCCAGCAGCCCCGGGACAGGGGGCAACGAGCAGTACTTC. Protein product: CASSPGTGGNEQYF. The V call is TRBV7-2, the J call TRBJ2-7, with 12 positions matching TRBD1. This CDR3 is 14 amino acids long. V lost 5 bases and J lost 5; bases outside the gene matches: 4. Germline loops: CDR1 SGHTA, CDR2 FQGNSA.